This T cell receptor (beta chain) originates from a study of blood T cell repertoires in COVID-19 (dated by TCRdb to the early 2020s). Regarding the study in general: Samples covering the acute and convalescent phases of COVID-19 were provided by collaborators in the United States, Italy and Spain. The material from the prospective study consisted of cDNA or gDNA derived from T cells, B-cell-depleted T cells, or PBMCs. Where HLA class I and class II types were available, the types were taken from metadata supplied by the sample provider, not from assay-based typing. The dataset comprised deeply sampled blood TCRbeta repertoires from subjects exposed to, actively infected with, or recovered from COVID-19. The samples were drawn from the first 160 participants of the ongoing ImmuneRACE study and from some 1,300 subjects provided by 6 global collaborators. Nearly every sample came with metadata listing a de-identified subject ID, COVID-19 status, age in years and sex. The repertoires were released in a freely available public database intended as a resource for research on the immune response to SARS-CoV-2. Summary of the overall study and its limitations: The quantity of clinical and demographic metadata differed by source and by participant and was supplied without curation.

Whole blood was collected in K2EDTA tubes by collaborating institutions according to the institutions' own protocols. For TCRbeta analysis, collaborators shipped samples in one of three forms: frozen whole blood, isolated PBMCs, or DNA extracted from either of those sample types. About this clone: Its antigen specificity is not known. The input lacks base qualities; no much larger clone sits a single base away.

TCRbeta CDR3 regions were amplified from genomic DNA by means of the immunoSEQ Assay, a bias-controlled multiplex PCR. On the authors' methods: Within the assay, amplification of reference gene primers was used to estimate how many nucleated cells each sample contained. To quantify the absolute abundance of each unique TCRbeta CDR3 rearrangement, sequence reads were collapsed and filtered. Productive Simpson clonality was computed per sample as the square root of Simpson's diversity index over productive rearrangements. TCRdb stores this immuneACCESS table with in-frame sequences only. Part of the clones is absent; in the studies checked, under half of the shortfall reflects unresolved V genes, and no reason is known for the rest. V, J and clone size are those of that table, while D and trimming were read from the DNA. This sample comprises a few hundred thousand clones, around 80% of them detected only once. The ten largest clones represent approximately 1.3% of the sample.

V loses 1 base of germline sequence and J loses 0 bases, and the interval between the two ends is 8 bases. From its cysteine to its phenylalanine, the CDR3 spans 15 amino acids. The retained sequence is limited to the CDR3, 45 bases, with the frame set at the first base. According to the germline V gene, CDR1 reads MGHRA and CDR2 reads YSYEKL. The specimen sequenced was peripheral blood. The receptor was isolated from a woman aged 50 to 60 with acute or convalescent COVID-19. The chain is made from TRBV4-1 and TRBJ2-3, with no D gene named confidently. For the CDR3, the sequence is CASSQAWRSTDTQYF. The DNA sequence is TGCGCCAGCAGCCAAGCCTGGCGGAGCACAGATACGCAGTATTTT.